Listed here are 16 T cell receptor beta chains from one sample, sequenced in a study of shared clonotypes between healthy human individuals. Some clones are missing from TCRdb's copy, which holds only in-frame ones; the method was immunoSEQ multiplex PCR. The sample contains about 530,000 clones, almost 97% of which appear only once. The source material was naive CD4+ T cells sorted from blood. Specified subset: CD45RA+ positively selected. These receptors were taken from a woman between 25 and 40 years old in good health.

The V and J genes are TRBV19 and TRBJ2-1; D gene ambiguous. This CDR3 region has 12 residues. The germline V and J ends were trimmed by 5 bases and 6 bases, with 8 bases remaining between them. Germline V gives CDR1 LNHDA, CDR2 SQIVND (reference sequence). CDR3 region: CASSYRINEQFF. In DNA, the CDR3 is TGTGCCAGTAGTTACCGGATCAATGAGCAGTTCTTC.

CDR3 nucleotide sequence: TGTGCCAGCAGTACCGAGGACAGGTCGAGCACTGAAGCTTTCTTT. It yields the protein CASSTEDRSSTEAFF. This chain uses TRBV28 with TRBJ1-1, with 7 positions matching TRBD1. After removal of 5 bases from V and 4 bases from J, the junction contained 10 bases not matched to a gene. Germline V gene lookup returns CDR1 MDHEN and CDR2 SYDVKM. The CDR3 is 15 residues long.

J is TRBJ2-1 and V is TRBV28; no firm D call. CDR1 is MDHEN and CDR2 is SYDVKM in the germline V gene. This CDR3 region has 16 residues. Trimming stripped 2 bases from V and 1 base from J, with 12 bases between. The CDR3 region has the DNA TGTGCCAGCAGTTTACCGGGCATAGGGTCCTACAATGAGCAGTTCTTC. Its translation is CASSLPGIGSYNEQFF.

The chain combines TRBV2 with TRBJ1-2, with D tentatively TRBD1 (5 bases). CDR3 length: 13 residues. The V and J ends lost 10 bases and 0 bases respectively, with 12 bases between them. Germline V gene data show CDR1 as SNHLY and CDR2 as FYNNEI. CDR3 sequence (DNA): TGTGCCATATCCCGGGACTCTAACTATGGCTACACCTTC. This translates into CAISRDSNYGYTF.

The CDR3: CASSQTPTSYYEQYF. For the CDR3, the DNA is TGCGCCAGCAGCCAAACCCCCACTAGCTACTACGAGCAGTACTTC. The rearrangement links TRBV5-1 to TRBJ2-5; TRBD2 is a possible D gene (6 bases). The DNA end is a closer match to TRBJ2-7, so the J assignment may be wrong. The CDR3 contains 15 residues. CDR1 is SGHRS and CDR2 is YFSETQ in the germline V gene.

This chain links TRBV28 with TRBJ2-1, with 12 bases lining up with TRBD2. The CDR3 spans 15 residues. Per the germline V gene, CDR1 is MDHEN and CDR2 is SYDVKM. The ends lost 6 bases at V and 10 bases at J; junction bases unmatched: 10. The CDR3 reads CASSRRLAGEGEQFF. CDR3 sequence (DNA): TGTGCCAGCAGCCGCCGACTAGCGGGAGAGGGAGAGCAGTTCTTC.

J is TRBJ2-5 and V is TRBV18; tentatively, D is TRBD1 or TRBD2 (5 bases each). Gene TRBJ2-7 matches the end of the DNA better, so the J call may be wrong. Germline V gene lookup returns CDR1 KGHSH and CDR2 LQKENI. The CDR3 consists of 15 residues. The CDR3 DNA is TGTGCCAGCTCAATTATCGGGACCCCGACCTACGAGCAGTACTTC. Protein product: CASSIIGTPTYEQYF.

CDR3 nucleotide sequence: TGTGCCAGCAGCCGCCACCAGACTAGCCAAGAGACCCAGTACTTC. Amino acids: CASSRHQTSQETQYF. The chain recombines TRBV28 with TRBJ2-5; tentatively, D is TRBD2 (6 bases). The germline V and J ends were trimmed by 6 bases and 1 base, with 15 bases remaining between them. The CDR3 is 15 residues long. From germline, CDR1 is MDHEN and CDR2 SYDVKM.

V usage is TRBV6-1 and J usage is TRBJ2-4; D may be TRBD2 (7 bases). Germline V CDR1 and CDR2: MNHNS, SASEGT. V was shortened by 6 bases and J by 7 bases, with 13 bases between the two germline ends. This CDR3 is 13 amino acids long. Here the CDR3 reads CASRREGGNIQYF. In DNA form, the CDR3 reads TGTGCCAGCAGGAGGGAGGGGGGTAACATTCAGTACTTC.

The CDR3 reads CASSVGRIAGEQYF. CDR3 in DNA: TGTGCCAGTAGTGTCGGGAGGATCGCTGGCGAGCAGTACTTC. This rearrangement joins TRBV19 to TRBJ2-7; 7 bases fit TRBD2. This CDR3 has 14 residues. Germline V CDR1 and CDR2: LNHDA, SQIVND (reference sequence). V dropped 5 bases and J dropped 6; count of bases not matched to a gene: 10.

The rearrangement uses TRBV28 and TRBJ1-5; no clear D. The germline V gene encodes CDR1 MDHEN and CDR2 SYDVKM. This CDR3 spans 14 amino acids. V was clipped by 7 bases and J by 6 bases, with 16 bases between them. CDR3 sequence: CASIPLDRRQPQHF. CDR3 bases: TGTGCCAGCATCCCCCTGGATCGGCGTCAGCCCCAGCATTTT.

This clone was recorded only once. This chain connects TRBV9 to TRBJ2-7; D uncertain. V lost 0 bases, J lost 0 bases, and 7 bases lay in between. The CDR3 is 14 amino acids. Germline values: CDR1 SGDLS, CDR2 YYNGEE. The CDR3 is CASSVGLISYEQYF. The CDR3 DNA follows: TGTGCCAGCAGCGTAGGACTGATCTCCTACGAGCAGTACTTC.

The rearrangement links TRBV5-3 to TRBJ2-1, with TRBD2 matching over 8 bases. TRBV5-3 is an ORF for which the function is uncertain. V was clipped by 6 bases and J by 9 bases; unmatched bases: 11. The CDR3 extends over 14 amino acids. In DNA form, the CDR3 reads TGTGCCAGAACTACCGGGACTAGACTTGCTGAGCAGTTCTTC. Translated: CARTTGTRLAEQFF.

The J gene is TRBJ2-7, the V gene TRBV28; D not resolved. This CDR3 spans 15 amino acids. In germline, CDR1 is MDHEN, CDR2 SYDVKM. The V gene lost 5 bases and the J gene lost 3 bases, with 17 bases spanning the gap. The CDR3 DNA reads TGTGCCAGCAGTCCGCCATACGGTGGTAGCTACGAGCAGTACTTC. Residues: CASSPPYGGSYEQYF.

V is TRBV4-1 and J is TRBJ2-2; D is perhaps TRBD1 (5 bases). V was clipped by 0 bases and J by 7 bases, with 15 bases between them. The V gene's germline CDR1 is MGHRA and CDR2 YSYEKL. The CDR3 covers 16 residues. This CDR3 is CASSQDLAGHGGELFF. CDR3 sequence (DNA): TGCGCCAGCAGCCAAGACTTGGCAGGGCATGGCGGGGAGCTGTTTTTT.

The rearrangement links TRBV7-2 to TRBJ2-7; no clear D gene. Trimming took off 1 base at V and 5 bases at J, with 6 bases between the two ends. This CDR3 is built from 12 residues. Per germline, CDR1 SGHTA and CDR2 FQGNSA. CDR3 coding DNA: TGTGCCAGCAGCTTAGTTGGGCACGAGCAGTACTTC. Translating it yields CASSLVGHEQYF. The full variable domain, its missing parts supplied by reference TRBV7-2 and TRBJ2-7, is GAGVSQSPSNKVTEKGKDVELRCDPISGHTALYWYRQSLGQGLEFLIYFQGNSAPDKSGLPSDRFSAERTGGSVSTLTIQRTQQEDSAVYLCASSLVGHEQYFGPGTRLTVT.